This T cell receptor (beta chain) was documented in a study of cytomegalovirus exposure and HLA in healthy donors. About the study: Genotyping of 400 or so donors showed that around 81% belonged to the Caucasian-associated ancestry cluster. Study outcomes and limitations: Later, an analysis showed that TCR beta chains associated with HLA were more clonally expanded than others that were equally common. For TCR beta chains, V- and J-gene trimming was later linked to a missense DCLRE1C variant. In vitro, a few CMV-associated chains proved specific for CMV antigens.

This CDR3 spans 17 amino acids. The germline CDR1 and CDR2 sequences are SGDLS and YYNGEE. With V trimmed by 3 bases and J by 8 bases, 11 bases remained unmatched. Comments on this clone: The antigen remains undetermined.

60 Vbeta and 13 Jbeta primers were used in PCR. The data were produced by immunoSEQ multiplex PCR, yet TCRdb's version contains in-frame clones alone and is incomplete. The profile shows some 200,000 clones, 80% of them singletons. Material: PBMCs. This TCR was sampled from a boy younger than 18 in good health and CMV-seronegative. V is TRBV9 and J is TRBJ2-1; 13 nucleotides align to TRBD2. The CDR3: CASSGGTSGIPGHEQFF. CDR3 DNA: TGTGCCAGCAGCGGCGGGACTAGCGGGATCCCGGGTCATGAGCAGTTCTTC.